Below, 27 T cell receptor beta chains from the same sample are listed, as sequenced in a study of cytomegalovirus exposure and HLA in healthy donors. Amplification used 60 Vbeta primers and 13 Jbeta primers. Profiling relied on immunoSEQ multiplex PCR, and the TCRdb table lists in-frame clones only, not all of them. The sample includes 70,000 to 90,000 clones, around 65% of them seen just once. The material sequenced was PBMCs. All receptors derive from a man between 60 and 75 years old in good health and CMV-seropositive.

The rearrangement joins TRBV4-2 to TRBJ1-1; the match to TRBD1 covers 9 bases. The germline CDR1 and CDR2 sequences are LGHNA and YNFKEQ. CDR3 length equals 14 residues. The ends lost 1 base at V and 4 bases at J; junction bases unmatched: 1. The CDR3: CASSQGQGGTEAFF. Written as DNA, the CDR3 is TGTGCCAGCAGCCAAGGACAGGGGGGCACTGAAGCTTTCTTT.

Only a few counts were recorded for this clone. This sequence joins TRBV5-1 and TRBJ2-7; 9 positions match TRBD1. V lost 4 bases, J lost 0 bases, and 8 bases stayed unmatched. Germline assignment: CDR1 SGHRS and CDR2 YFSETQ. The CDR3 runs to 16 residues. The CDR3 is CASSPWWDRVSYEQYF. DNA for the CDR3: TGCGCCAGCAGCCCCTGGTGGGACAGGGTCTCCTACGAGCAGTACTTC.

The V gene is TRBV7-8, the J gene TRBJ1-1; 7 nucleotides agree with TRBD1. Germline CDR1 SGHVS, CDR2 FQNEAQ. J was trimmed by 6 bases and V by 5 bases; bases with no gene match: 9. The CDR3 is 14 residues long. The CDR3 DNA sequence: TGTGCCAGCAGCCCACTGACAGGGTCGGCTGAAGCTTTCTTT. Translated: CASSPLTGSAEAFF.

This chain links TRBV9 with TRBJ2-1; no clear D. V was cut by 0 bases and J by 8 bases, with 6 bases left in between. CDR1 is SGDLS and CDR2 is YYNGEE in the germline V gene. This CDR3 is 12 amino acids long. The CDR3 spells CASSVGGYEQFF. DNA for the CDR3: TGTGCCAGCAGCGTAGGAGGTTATGAGCAGTTCTTC.

The J gene is TRBJ1-1, the V gene TRBV6-6, with 11 bases lining up with TRBD1. The germline V gene encodes CDR1 MNHNY and CDR2 SVGAGI (reference sequence). Trimming cost V 4 bases and J 4 bases; bases outside gene matches: 2. The CDR3 consists of 14 residues. The CDR3 nucleotides are TGTGCCAGCAGTTGGACAGGGGGCTTCACTGAAGCTTTCTTT. Translating it yields CASSWTGGFTEAFF.

The CDR3 bases are TGTGCCAGCAGTTCCCCTCACTTTGAAGCCTACGAGCAGTACTTC. Its protein is CASSSPHFEAYEQYF. This chain connects TRBV6-6 to TRBJ2-7, with D unclear. Germline V gene sequence: CDR1 MNHNY, CDR2 SVGAGI (reference sequence). The V end lost 4 bases, the J end lost 2 bases, and 15 bases lay between the germline ends. The CDR3 covers 15 residues.

This clone occurred a few times. The V call is TRBV15, the J call TRBJ2-1; D is possibly TRBD2 (6 bases). V gave up 1 base and J gave up 9 bases, with 10 bases separating them. Germline CDR1 is LNHNV and CDR2 is YYDKDF (reference sequence). The CDR3 sequence is 13 residues long. The CDR3 DNA is TGTGCCACCAGCAGAGCGGGAGAAATTGAGCAGTTCTTC. This gives the protein CATSRAGEIEQFF.

The chain joins TRBV5-1 to TRBJ2-3; 10 bases map to TRBD2. Germline CDR1 and CDR2: SGHRS and YFSETQ. The CDR3 is 15 amino acids. The ends lost 3 bases at V and 2 bases at J; junction bases unmatched: 3. As DNA, the CDR3 is TGCGCCAGCAGCTCAAGCGGGAGGGCCACAGATACGCAGTATTTT. Residues: CASSSSGRATDTQYF.

The V gene is TRBV27, the J gene TRBJ1-2; 7 bases align to TRBD1. The CDR3 sequence is 16 residues long. V gave up 5 bases and J gave up 8 bases; unmatched junction bases: 17. In germline, CDR1 is MNHEY, CDR2 SMNVEV (reference sequence). The CDR3 nucleotides read TGTGCCAGCAGTAATCATCGGACAGGCGAACGAGCGGGCTACACCTTC. Translated, it gives CASSNHRTGERAGYTF.

This chain connects TRBV23-1 to TRBJ2-7; tentative D call: TRBD2 (7 bases). TRBV23-1 is an ORF; its function is uncertain. Trimming stripped 6 bases from V and 4 bases from J, with 16 bases between. The CDR3 is 14 residues long. The DNA for the CDR3 is TGCGCCAGCAGCTACAGGGAGGGGCCTTACGAGCAGTACTTC. This translates into CASSYREGPYEQYF.

This clone was seen more than once but under ten times. The V call is TRBV6-5, the J call TRBJ2-5; 9 bases agree with TRBD1. The J call may not be correct, given that the DNA end is closer to TRBJ2-7. The germline V gene encodes CDR1 MNHEY and CDR2 SVGAGI. CDR3 length equals 14 residues. This CDR3 is CASSPWDRADEQYF. The CDR3 region has the DNA TGTGCCAGCAGCCCCTGGGACAGGGCCGACGAGCAGTACTTC.

This clone has just a few counts. This chain uses TRBV7-3 with TRBJ2-5; perhaps TRBD1 as D (5 bases). V was clipped by 4 bases and J by 2 bases, with 8 bases between them. The CDR3 contains 13 residues. The germline V gene encodes CDR1 SGHTA and CDR2 FQGTGA. DNA of the CDR3: TGTGCCAGCAGCTCGCAGGGTCAAGAGACCCAGTACTTC. Protein product: CASSSQGQETQYF.

V is TRBV28 and J is TRBJ1-2; D possibly corresponds to TRBD1 (6 bases). The length of the CDR3 is 14 residues. The V gene lost 3 bases and the J gene lost 10 bases, with 18 bases spanning the gap. Germline values: CDR1 MDHEN, CDR2 SYDVKM. For the CDR3, the DNA is TGTGCCAGCAGTTTGGGGGGGGCCAGGGCGGACTACACCTTC. Translation gives CASSLGGARADYTF.

This chain uses TRBV6-6 with TRBJ2-7, with TRBD1 identical over 10 bases. CDR1 is MNHNY, CDR2 SVGAGI, per germline (reference sequence). The CDR3 runs 14 residues. The V and J ends lost 7 bases and 3 bases, in that order; junction bases with no gene match: 6. The CDR3 DNA follows: TGTGCCAGCACCTCCGGGACAGGGGTCTACGAGCAGTACTTC. This sequence encodes CASTSGTGVYEQYF.

This clone showed up just a few times. The rearrangement uses TRBV7-2 and TRBJ2-5; TRBD1 aligns across 7 bases. Germline loops: CDR1 SGHTA, CDR2 FQGNSA. This CDR3 region has 16 residues. V lost 0 bases to trimming and J lost 4 bases; unmatched junction nucleotides: 8. CDR3 in DNA: TGTGCCAGCAGCTTAGCGGAACAGGGGTTCTTAGAGACCCAGTACTTC. It yields the protein CASSLAEQGFLETQYF.

The rearrangement uses TRBV27 and TRBJ2-7; maybe TRBD2 (6 bases). The V end was cut by 3 bases, the J end by 3 bases, with 12 bases between. The CDR3 is 14 amino acids. Germline V CDR1 and CDR2: MNHEY, SMNVEV (reference sequence). Written as DNA, the CDR3 is TGTGCCAGCAGTTTCGGAGGGGCCCTCTACGAGCAGTACTTC. Its protein product is CASSFGGALYEQYF.

The chain carries TRBV7-9 and TRBJ2-3; D may be TRBD1 (6 bases). The V gene's germline CDR1 is SEHNR and CDR2 FQNEAQ (reference sequence). The germline V and J ends were trimmed by 4 bases and 0 bases, with 17 bases remaining between them. This CDR3 comprises 17 residues. The DNA for the CDR3 is TGTGCCAGCAGCTCCCCCCGGACAGTCTCTAGCACAGATACGCAGTATTTT. Translation: CASSSPRTVSSTDTQYF.

The chain is built from TRBV18 and TRBJ2-7, with TRBD2 matching over 7 bases. The V segment lost 6 bases and the J segment 4 bases; nucleotides outside the gene matches: 6. Germline values: CDR1 KGHSH, CDR2 LQKENI. The CDR3 spans 13 residues. The CDR3 region is CASSGGDQYEQYF. The CDR3, as DNA: TGTGCCAGCTCGGGAGGGGATCAATACGAGCAGTACTTC.

The gene calls are TRBV6-1 and TRBJ2-4, with 9 bases matching TRBD1. V was pared by 4 bases and J by 5 bases, with 0 bases of the junction left unmatched. The CDR3 sequence is 13 residues long. From germline, CDR1 is MNHNS and CDR2 SASEGT. The CDR3: CASSGQGENIQYF. In DNA, the CDR3 is TGTGCCAGCAGTGGACAGGGGGAAAACATTCAGTACTTC.

In this sample, this clone turned up a few times. This chain links TRBV7-2 with TRBJ1-1, with TRBD1 matching over 8 bases. Trimming at V came to 2 bases and at J to 0 bases, leaving 5 bases not matched to a gene. Germline V gene lookup returns CDR1 SGHTA and CDR2 FQGNSA. The length of the CDR3 is 16 residues. The CDR3 nucleotides are TGTGCCAGCAGCTTAAGGACAGGGTGGGTGAACACTGAAGCTTTCTTT. Protein sequence: CASSLRTGWVNTEAFF. Drawing the rest from reference TRBV7-2 and TRBJ1-1, the complete variable domain is GAGVSQSPSNKVTEKGKDVELRCDPISGHTALYWYRQSLGQGLEFLIYFQGNSAPDKSGLPSDRFSAERTGGSVSTLTIQRTQQEDSAVYLCASSLRTGWVNTEAFFGQGTRLTVV.

This clone was counted between two and nine times. The chain carries TRBV6-5 and TRBJ2-3, with no clear D. There are 15 residues in the CDR3. CDR1 is MNHEY and CDR2 is SVGAGI in the germline V gene. Trimming shortened V by 0 bases and J by 0 bases, and 7 bases separated the two germline ends. The CDR3 reads CASSYSAVSTDTQYF. The CDR3 region has the DNA TGTGCCAGCAGTTACTCGGCAGTTAGCACAGATACGCAGTATTTT.

The gene calls are TRBV2 and TRBJ1-2; unclear D gene. V was pared by 4 bases and J by 8 bases, with 14 bases between. Germline CDR1 reads SNHLY; CDR2 reads FYNNEI. The CDR3 is 13 residues long. The DNA of the CDR3 is TGTGCCAGCAGTGTTCCAGGAACGGGAGGCTACACCTTC. Its protein product is CASSVPGTGGYTF.

The CDR3 sequence: CAWKSGSTQYF. Here the CDR3 DNA reads TGTGCCTGGAAGTCTGGGAGCACCCAGTACTTC. The chain is built from TRBV30 and TRBJ2-5; D perhaps matches TRBD2 (5 bases). CDR3 length equals 11 residues. The V end was cut by 4 bases, the J end by 8 bases, with 11 bases between. Germline V gene sequence: CDR1 GTSNPN, CDR2 SVGIG (reference sequence).

This chain joins TRBV28 and TRBJ1-2; possible D gene TRBD1, 6 bases. CDR1 is MDHEN, CDR2 SYDVKM, per germline. V was trimmed by 4 bases and J by 3 bases, leaving 15 bases between them. The length of the CDR3 is 15 residues. The CDR3 loop is CASSYTGKADYGYTF. The CDR3 DNA follows: TGTGCCAGCAGTTACACAGGGAAAGCGGACTATGGCTACACCTTC.

The J gene is TRBJ2-1, the V gene TRBV6-6; 9 nucleotides match TRBD1. The CDR3 spans 15 residues. The V and J ends lost 7 bases and 7 bases, in that order; junction bases with no gene match: 11. The germline CDR1 and CDR2 sequences are MNHNY and SVGAGI (reference sequence). The CDR3 sequence: CASNPPDRGGNEQFF. The CDR3 bases are TGTGCCAGCAACCCTCCGGACAGGGGAGGGAATGAGCAGTTCTTC.

J is TRBJ1-4 and V is TRBV10-3; D remains unclear. Trimming took off 4 bases at V and 0 bases at J, with 9 bases between the two ends. Germline V lookup: CDR1 ENHRY, CDR2 SYGVKD. The CDR3 has 15 amino acids. The DNA of the CDR3 is TGTGCCATCAGTGTCGGGATAGCAACTAATGAAAAACTGTTTTTT. The encoded protein is CAISVGIATNEKLFF.

The chain couples TRBV19 to TRBJ1-4; no reliable D call. The CDR3 spans 13 residues. Trimming stripped 9 bases from V and 0 bases from J, with 8 bases between. CDR1 is LNHDA and CDR2 is SQIVND in the germline V gene (reference sequence). The CDR3 nucleotides read TGTGCCAGCGCACGGGCAACTAATGAAAAACTGTTTTTT. It encodes CASARATNEKLFF.